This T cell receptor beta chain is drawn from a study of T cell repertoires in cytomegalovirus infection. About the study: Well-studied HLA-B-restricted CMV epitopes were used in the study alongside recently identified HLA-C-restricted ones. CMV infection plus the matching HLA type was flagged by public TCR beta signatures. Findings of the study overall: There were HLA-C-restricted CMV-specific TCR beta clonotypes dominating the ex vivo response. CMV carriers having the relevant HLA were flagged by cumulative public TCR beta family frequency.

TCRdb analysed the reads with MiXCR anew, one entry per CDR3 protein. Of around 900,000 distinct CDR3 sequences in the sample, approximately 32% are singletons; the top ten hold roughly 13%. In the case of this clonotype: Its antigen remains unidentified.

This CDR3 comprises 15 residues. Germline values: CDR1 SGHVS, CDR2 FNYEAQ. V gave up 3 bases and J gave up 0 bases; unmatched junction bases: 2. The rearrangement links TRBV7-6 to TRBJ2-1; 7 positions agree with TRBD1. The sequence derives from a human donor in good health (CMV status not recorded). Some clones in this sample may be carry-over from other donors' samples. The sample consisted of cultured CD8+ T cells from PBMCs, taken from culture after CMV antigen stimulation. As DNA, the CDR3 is TGTGCCAGCAGCTTCAGGGACAGCTCCTACAATGAGCAGTTCTTC. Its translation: CASSFRDSSYNEQFF.